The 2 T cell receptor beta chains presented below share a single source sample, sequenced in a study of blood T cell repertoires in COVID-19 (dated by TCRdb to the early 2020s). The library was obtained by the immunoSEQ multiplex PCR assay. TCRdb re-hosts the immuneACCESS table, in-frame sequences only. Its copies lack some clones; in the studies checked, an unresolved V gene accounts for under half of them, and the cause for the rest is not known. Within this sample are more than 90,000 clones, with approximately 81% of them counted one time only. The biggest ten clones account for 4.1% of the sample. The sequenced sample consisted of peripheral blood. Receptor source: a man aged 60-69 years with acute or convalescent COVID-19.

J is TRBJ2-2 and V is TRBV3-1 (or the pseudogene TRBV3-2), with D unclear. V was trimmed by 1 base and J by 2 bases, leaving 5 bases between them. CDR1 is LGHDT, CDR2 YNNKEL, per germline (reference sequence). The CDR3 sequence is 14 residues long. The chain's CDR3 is CASSQVSNTGELFF. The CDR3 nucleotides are TGTGCCAGCAGCCAAGTTAGCAACACCGGGGAGCTGTTTTTT.

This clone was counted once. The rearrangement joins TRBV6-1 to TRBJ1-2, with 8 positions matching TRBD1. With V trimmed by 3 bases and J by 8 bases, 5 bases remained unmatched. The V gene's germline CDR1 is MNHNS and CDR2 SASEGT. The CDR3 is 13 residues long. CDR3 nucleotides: TGTGCCAGCAGTGAGGGACAGGCCTTGGGCTACACCTTC. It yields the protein CASSEGQALGYTF.